These 17 T cell receptor beta chains were sequenced from one sample in a study of OX40 agonist ivuxolimab in advanced cancers. Profiling relied on immunoSEQ multiplex PCR, and the TCRdb table lists in-frame clones only, not all of them. The table shows about 100,000 clones, with approximately 90% occurring only once. The material was CD4+ or CD8+ T cells sorted from blood, obtained in a trial of the OX40 agonist ivuxolimab. The receptors stem from an adult with an advanced solid tumor such as melanoma, head and neck, liver or kidney cancer.

The chain has TRBV9 and TRBJ1-2; D remains ambiguous. Germline V lookup: CDR1 SGDLS, CDR2 YYNGEE. The V and J ends lost 0 bases and 3 bases respectively, with 9 bases between them. The CDR3 spans 14 residues. This CDR3 is CASSVEGGYYGYTF. CDR3 nucleotides: TGTGCCAGCAGCGTAGAAGGCGGCTACTATGGCTACACCTTC.

The chain combines TRBV11-2 with TRBJ1-3; 7 bases are a match to TRBD1. Per the germline V gene, CDR1 is SGHAT and CDR2 is FQNNGV. This CDR3 spans 16 amino acids. The ends lost 4 bases at V and 8 bases at J; junction bases unmatched: 14. The CDR3 coding sequence is TGTGCCAGCAGCTACACGCTCAGGGGGATCAAAGACACCATATATTTT. This codes for CASSYTLRGIKDTIYF.

The V call is TRBV4-1, the J call TRBJ2-5; 12 bases are a match to TRBD2. Trimming at V came to 3 bases and at J to 2 bases, leaving 4 bases not matched to a gene. Germline CDR1 reads MGHRA; CDR2 reads YSYEKL. The CDR3 is 16 residues long. CDR3 residues: CASSHNLAGGQETQYF. The CDR3 DNA reads as TGCGCCAGCAGCCATAATCTAGCGGGAGGGCAAGAGACCCAGTACTTC.

The J gene is TRBJ2-2, the V gene TRBV18, with 9 bases identical to TRBD2. Germline assignment: CDR1 KGHSH and CDR2 LQKENI. V was pared by 3 bases and J by 0 bases, with 2 bases of the junction left unmatched. The CDR3 totals 16 residues. DNA for the CDR3: TGTGCCAGCTCACCCAGCGGGAGGACGAACACCGGGGAGCTGTTTTTT. Its protein is CASSPSGRTNTGELFF.

The rearrangement uses TRBV4-2 and TRBJ2-7; the match to TRBD1 covers 10 bases. V shed 0 bases, J shed 6 bases, and the junction held 5 bases outside the gene matches. CDR1 and CDR2 from the germline V gene are LGHNA and YNFKEQ. The CDR3 runs 15 residues. CDR3 sequence: CASSQEPTGGFEQYF. CDR3 DNA sequence: TGTGCCAGCAGCCAAGAACCGACAGGGGGCTTCGAGCAGTACTTC.

The chain carries TRBV11-2 and TRBJ1-1; no clear D. The V gene's germline CDR1 is SGHAT and CDR2 FQNNGV. The CDR3 loop spans 13 amino acids. Trimming removed 2 bases at V and 0 bases at J, with 4 bases between. CDR3 sequence reads: CASSLFLNTEAFF. In DNA form, the CDR3 reads TGTGCCAGCAGCTTATTCTTGAACACTGAAGCTTTCTTT. Looking up the rest from reference TRBV11-2 and TRBJ1-1 gives the full variable domain: EAGVAQSPRYKIIEKRQSVAFWCNPISGHATLYWYQQILGQGPKLLIQFQNNGVVDDSQLPKDRFSAERLKGVDSTLKIQPAKLEDSAVYLCASSLFLNTEAFFGQGTRLTVV.

The V and J genes are TRBV28 and TRBJ2-2, with a tentative D call TRBD2 (6 bases). Trimming cost V 1 base and J 5 bases, with 17 bases left between them. This CDR3 is 17 amino acids long. The germline V gene has CDR1 MDHEN and CDR2 SYDVKM. Written as DNA, the CDR3 is TGTGCCAGCAGTTTATTGGTGACGGGAGTCAAAACCGGGGAGCTGTTTTTT. It yields the protein CASSLLVTGVKTGELFF.

V gene TRBV6-5 combines with J gene TRBJ1-1; D remains unclear. Trimming left V 2 bases short and J 0 bases short, with 4 bases between. This CDR3 contains 13 residues. Looked up from germline, CDR1 is MNHEY and CDR2 is SVGAGI. In DNA, the CDR3 is TGTGCCAGCAGTTACGAGATGAACACTGAAGCTTTCTTT. Translating gives CASSYEMNTEAFF.

The V and J genes are TRBV29-1 and TRBJ2-5; D gene ambiguous. Deletions cut 5 bases from V and 3 bases from J, with 10 bases between. CDR3 length: 12 amino acids. Germline V gives CDR1 SQVTM, CDR2 ANQGSEA. CDR3 region: CSVLGLKETQYF. CDR3 DNA: TGCAGCGTTCTGGGGTTAAAAGAGACCCAGTACTTC.

The chain recombines TRBV29-1 with TRBJ1-4; 7 bases align to TRBD1. The CDR3 has 14 amino acids. The V gene end was trimmed by 4 bases and the J gene end by 0 bases; junction bases not matched to a gene: 2. Germline V gene sequence: CDR1 SQVTM, CDR2 ANQGSEA. The CDR3: CSVGGTATNEKLFF. The CDR3 DNA is TGCAGCGTTGGAGGGACAGCAACTAATGAAAAACTGTTTTTT. Using reference TRBV29-1 and TRBJ1-4 for the parts outside the CDR3, the full variable domain is SAVISQKPSRDICQRGTSLTIQCQVDSQVTMMFWYRQQPGQSLTLIATANQGSEATYESGFVIDKFPISRPNLTFSTLTVSNMSPEDSSIYLCSVGGTATNEKLFFGSGTQLSVL.

This clone was counted once. The chain joins TRBV27 to TRBJ2-7; 11 nucleotides agree with TRBD2. This CDR3 spans 15 amino acids. Germline lookup yields CDR1 MNHEY and CDR2 SMNVEV (reference sequence). The V segment lost 5 bases and the J segment 3 bases; nucleotides outside the gene matches: 6. The DNA of the CDR3 is TGTGCCAGCAGTATTCGGACTAGCGGGCGCTACGAGCAGTACTTC. It encodes CASSIRTSGRYEQYF.

The chain carries TRBV27 and TRBJ2-7; D is ambiguous. The V gene's germline CDR1 is MNHEY and CDR2 SMNVEV (reference sequence). The length of the CDR3 is 13 residues. The ends were cut back, 5 bases at V and 2 bases at J, with 10 bases in the middle. The CDR3 reads CASSTRWPYEQYF. The CDR3 DNA reads TGTGCCAGCAGTACCCGCTGGCCCTACGAGCAGTACTTC.

The chain joins TRBV19 to TRBJ2-1; possibly TRBD2 for D (6 bases). V lost 5 bases and J 2 bases, leaving 10 bases between the germline ends. Germline V gene lookup returns CDR1 LNHDA and CDR2 SQIVND (reference sequence). The CDR3 is 14 amino acids. CDR3: CASSAGLPYNEQFF. Here the CDR3 DNA reads TGTGCCAGTAGTGCGGGACTTCCCTACAATGAGCAGTTCTTC.

The rearrangement links TRBV15 to TRBJ2-3, with TRBD2 matching over 11 bases. CDR3 length equals 17 residues. The germline CDR1 and CDR2 sequences are LNHNV and YYDKDF (reference sequence). V was pared by 1 base and J by 4 bases, with 7 bases of the junction left unmatched. CDR3 sequence: CATSRAILAGVSDTQYF. The CDR3 nucleotides are TGTGCCACCAGCAGAGCCATACTAGCGGGAGTCTCAGATACGCAGTATTTT.

V is TRBV18 and J is TRBJ2-5; D tentatively reads TRBD1 or TRBD2 (5 bases each). V dropped 5 bases and J dropped 10 bases, with 20 bases sitting between them. Germline-derived CDR1 and CDR2 are KGHSH and LQKENI. This CDR3 spans 14 amino acids. CDR3 loop: CASSLTELFGDQYF. CDR3 DNA sequence: TGTGCCAGCTCATTGACAGAGCTTTTCGGGGACCAGTACTTC.

This clone was observed a single time. The chain joins TRBV18 to TRBJ2-7; D uncertain. This CDR3 contains 13 residues. The V gene's germline CDR1 is KGHSH and CDR2 LQKENI. Trimming removed 3 bases at V and 6 bases at J, with 12 bases between. CDR3 bases: TGTGCCAGCTCACCCCGGCTGGGGTTCGAGCAGTACTTC. Translating gives CASSPRLGFEQYF.

The chain combines TRBV1 with TRBJ2-3; whether TRBD2, the table's D call, matches the DNA was not checked. TRBV1 is described as a pseudogene. The CDR3 is 16 amino acids. The CDR3 is CTSSRRPSGSTDTQYF. CDR3 DNA: TGCACCAGCAGCCGAAGGCCCAGCGGGAGCACAGATACGCAGTATTTT.